This T cell receptor (beta chain) was identified during a study of regulatory T cells in long-lasting Graves disease. As for the study in general: Patients newly diagnosed with Graves' had been on antithyroid drugs for under 3 months.

Library construction for TCR beta used iRepertoire HTBI primers and Arm-PCR of CDR3 regions. TCRdb analysed the multiplex PCR reads with MiXCR anew, one entry per CDR3 protein. The sample consists of approximately 300,000 distinct CDR3 sequences, roughly 18% of them appearing once. This clonotype showed up many times. V shed 8 bases and J 9 bases; nucleotides not matched to a gene: 15. This CDR3 is 15 amino acids long. Per germline, CDR1 LNHNV and CDR2 YYDKDF (reference sequence). Regarding time point: newly diagnosed GD, antithyroid drugs for less than 3 months. Extracted RNA from PBMCs served as the source of the TCR library.

The sequences come from peripheral blood mononuclear cells (PBMCs), collected at new diagnosis, from a patient treated with antithyroid drugs. The rearrangement links TRBV15 to TRBJ2-2; 7 bases fit TRBD1. The sequence derives from a female donor with Graves disease. The CDR3 nucleotides are TGTGCCACCCGGGACAGCCGGCGAGGTGTTCGGGAGCTGTTTTTT. As protein: CATRDSRRGVRELFF.